The 22 T cell receptor beta chains below all came from one sample that was sequenced in a study of blood T cell repertoires in COVID-19. The assay was immunoSEQ multiplex PCR, and TCRdb's table has in-frame clones only and misses some. This sample has about 130,000 clones, with roughly four fifths found just once. The sequenced sample consisted of peripheral blood. These receptors were taken from a woman in her forties or fifties with acute or convalescent COVID-19.

The chain joins TRBV6-4 to TRBJ2-3; tentative D call: TRBD1 (7 bases). Trimming took 6 bases from V and 3 from J, leaving 10 bases between them. This CDR3 region has 13 residues. Germline CDR1 MRHNA, CDR2 SNTAGT. CDR3 nucleotide sequence: TGTGCCAGCAGCCAGGGGGGAACAGATACGCAGTATTTT. Amino acids: CASSQGGTDTQYF.

This clone has just a few counts. J is TRBJ2-7 and V is TRBV15, with TRBD2 matching over 11 bases. V gave up 3 bases and J gave up 3 bases; unmatched junction bases: 4. The CDR3 extends over 15 amino acids. The V gene's germline CDR1 is LNHNV and CDR2 YYDKDF (reference sequence). The CDR3 loop reads CATSSPGLAVYEQYF. DNA for the CDR3: TGTGCCACCAGCAGCCCGGGACTAGCGGTCTACGAGCAGTACTTC.

This clone was seen a few times. V is TRBV6-1 and J is TRBJ1-1; 9 bases line up with TRBD1. The CDR3 consists of 14 residues. Germline values: CDR1 MNHNS, CDR2 SASEGT. The ends lost 5 bases at V and 4 bases at J; junction bases unmatched: 5. CDR3 loop: CASSSDRGGTEAFF. The CDR3, as DNA: TGTGCCAGCAGTTCGGACAGGGGAGGCACTGAAGCTTTCTTT.

This chain uses TRBV30 with TRBJ1-6; 9 bases match TRBD1. With V trimmed by 0 bases and J by 9 bases, 6 bases remained unmatched. The CDR3 runs to 15 residues. Germline CDR1 reads GTSNPN; CDR2 reads SVGIG (reference sequence). The CDR3 nucleotides are TGTGCCTGGAGTGTCAGGCGGGACAGGGCTTCACCCCTCCACTTT. Translated: CAWSVRRDRASPLHF.

The CDR3 is CATVGGAGASNQPQHF. The CDR3 coding sequence is TGTGCCACCGTCGGGGGGGCGGGTGCTAGCAATCAGCCCCAGCATTTT. The rearrangement uses TRBV19 and TRBJ1-5; D might be TRBD1 (6 bases). V lost 10 bases and J lost 0, with 19 bases in between. Germline V gene sequence: CDR1 LNHDA, CDR2 SQIVND (reference sequence). The CDR3 has 16 residues. Full variable domain (remainder filled in from reference TRBV19 and TRBJ1-5): DGGITQSPKYLFRKEGQNVTLSCEQNLNHDAMYWYRQDPGQGLRLIYYSQIVNDFQKGDIAEGYSVSREKKESFPLTVTSAQKNPTAFYLCATVGGAGASNQPQHFGDGTRLSIL.

This chain uses TRBV6-1 with TRBJ2-1, with 11 bases matching TRBD1. After removal of 4 bases from V and 0 bases from J, the junction contained 8 bases not matched to a gene. Germline CDR1 is MNHNS and CDR2 is SASEGT. This CDR3 contains 18 residues. CDR3 DNA sequence: TGTGCCAGCAGTGCCGGGACAGGGGGTCCTAGCTCCTACAATGAGCAGTTCTTC. Residues: CASSAGTGGPSSYNEQFF.

This clone came up a few times. The V call is TRBV3-1 (or the pseudogene TRBV3-2), the J call TRBJ2-1, with D maybe TRBD2 (5 bases). The CDR3 is 12 amino acids. From germline, CDR1 is LGHDT and CDR2 YNNKEL (reference sequence). V lost 3 bases and J lost 5, with 5 bases in between. CDR3 in DNA: TGTGCCAGCAGCCAGACTAACAATGAGCAGTTCTTC. This codes for CASSQTNNEQFF.

This sequence joins TRBV5-5 and TRBJ2-2; D may be TRBD2 (6 bases). Trimming removed 2 bases from V and 8 bases from J, with 10 bases in between. This CDR3 is 13 amino acids long. The germline V gene has CDR1 SGHKS and CDR2 YYEKEE (reference sequence). CDR3 residues: CASSLGDWGELFF. CDR3 in DNA: TGTGCCAGCAGCTTAGGGGACTGGGGGGAGCTGTTTTTT.

As for this clone: The sample holds other DNA sequences that translate to the same CDR3. The V call is TRBV12-3 or TRBV12-4, the J call TRBJ1-1, with a tentative D call TRBD1 (5 bases). The CDR3 consists of 13 residues. Trimming cost V 0 bases and J 5 bases, with 7 bases left between them. The CDR3 nucleotides are TGTGCCAGCAGTTTAGCGCGGGGGACTGAAGCTTTCTTT. This encodes CASSLARGTEAFF.

The chain couples TRBV4-2 to TRBJ2-3, with a tentative D call TRBD2 (6 bases). The CDR3 runs to 15 residues. CDR1 is LGHNA, CDR2 YNFKEQ, per germline. The V and J ends lost 0 bases and 5 bases respectively, with 12 bases between them. The CDR3 is CASSQDRAGRDTQYF. In DNA form, the CDR3 reads TGTGCCAGCAGCCAAGATCGGGCGGGGAGAGATACGCAGTATTTT.

The V gene is TRBV5-1, the J gene TRBJ1-1; 7 bases map to TRBD1. The ends lost 6 bases at V and 1 base at J; junction bases unmatched: 3. Germline CDR1 and CDR2: SGHRS and YFSETQ. The CDR3 has 13 residues. The CDR3 region is CASTRGTNTEAFF. DNA for the CDR3: TGCGCCAGCACCAGGGGGACGAACACTGAAGCTTTCTTT.

The chain joins TRBV4-1 to TRBJ1-5; TRBD1 might be the D (5 bases). CDR3 length: 16 amino acids. V lost 0 bases, J lost 3 bases, and 12 bases lay in between. In germline, CDR1 is MGHRA, CDR2 YSYEKL. CDR3 loop: CASSQDSAGPNQPQHF. CDR3 nucleotides: TGCGCCAGCAGCCAAGATTCAGCAGGGCCCAATCAGCCCCAGCATTTT.

The chain has TRBV6-5 and TRBJ1-5; D not certain. The ends were cut back, 0 bases at V and 6 bases at J, with 6 bases in the middle. The CDR3 length is 13 residues. Germline assignment: CDR1 MNHEY and CDR2 SVGAGI. This CDR3 is CASSYSTFQPQHF. The DNA for the CDR3 is TGTGCCAGCAGTTACTCGACTTTTCAGCCCCAGCATTTT.

The V and J genes are TRBV3-1 (or the pseudogene TRBV3-2) and TRBJ1-1; perhaps TRBD1 as D (5 bases). The germline V and J ends were trimmed by 5 bases and 11 bases, with 18 bases remaining between them. The CDR3 spans 13 residues. The V gene's germline CDR1 is LGHDT and CDR2 YNNKEL (reference sequence). CDR3 sequence reads: CASSTSPGSRAFF. The DNA of the CDR3 is TGTGCCAGCAGCACAAGCCCAGGGTCGAGGGCTTTCTTT.

The gene calls are TRBV30 and TRBJ1-2; D is possibly TRBD1 (5 bases). This CDR3 is built from 12 residues. V was trimmed by 4 bases and J by 5 bases, leaving 11 bases between them. Germline lookup yields CDR1 GTSNPN and CDR2 SVGIG (reference sequence). The CDR3 bases are TGTGCCTGGATCCGACAGACTTATGGCTACACCTTC. It translates to CAWIRQTYGYTF.

In this sample, this clone turned up a few times. The chain links TRBV5-1 to TRBJ1-3; 9 nucleotides line up with TRBD1. Germline V gives CDR1 SGHRS, CDR2 YFSETQ. The V segment lost 4 bases and the J segment 0 bases; nucleotides outside the gene matches: 14. The CDR3 extends over 19 amino acids. CDR3 residues: CASSERPAGTGSSGNTIYF. Here the CDR3 DNA reads TGCGCCAGCAGCGAACGGCCGGCGGGGACAGGGAGCTCTGGAAACACCATATATTTT.

The chain combines TRBV15 with TRBJ1-1; no reliable D call. V lost 0 bases to trimming and J lost 1 base, with 6 bases between them. CDR1 and CDR2 from the germline V gene are LNHNV and YYDKDF (reference sequence). The length of the CDR3 is 14 residues. The CDR3 is CATSRDLKNTEAFF. CDR3 nucleotide sequence: TGTGCCACCAGCAGAGATTTAAAGAACACTGAAGCTTTCTTT.

Only a few counts were recorded for this clone. The chain links TRBV27 to TRBJ1-1, with D perhaps matching TRBD1 (6 bases). Germline CDR1 MNHEY, CDR2 SMNVEV (reference sequence). Between the trimmed V and J ends, which lost 5 bases and 5 bases, there was a span of 21 bases. The CDR3 is 16 amino acids. The CDR3 protein is CASSLTSGAWGTEAFF. In nucleotides, the CDR3 is TGTGCCAGCAGTCTCACCTCAGGGGCGTGGGGAACTGAAGCTTTCTTT.

The CDR3 nucleotides read TGTGCCAGCAGGGGTACTGCGGGGGGCAGGGACCGTTACACCTTC. Protein: CASRGTAGGRDRYTF. This chain connects TRBV28 to TRBJ1-2; TRBD1 might be the D (6 bases). The CDR3 is 15 residues long. CDR1 and CDR2 from the germline V gene are MDHEN and SYDVKM. V was pared by 6 bases and J by 11 bases, with 25 bases between.

The gene calls are TRBV27 and TRBJ1-6; TRBD1 matches at 7 bases. The V gene end was trimmed by 1 base and the J gene end by 6 bases; junction bases not matched to a gene: 6. This CDR3 contains 16 residues. Germline values: CDR1 MNHEY, CDR2 SMNVEV (reference sequence). The CDR3 spells CASSLLTGLGNSPLHF. The CDR3 region has the DNA TGTGCCAGCAGTTTATTGACAGGGTTGGGTAATTCACCCCTCCACTTT.

This sequence joins TRBV19 and TRBJ1-4; possibly TRBD1 for D (6 bases). Trimming shortened V by 2 bases and J by 7 bases, and 17 bases separated the two germline ends. The CDR3 covers 16 residues. Germline V gene sequence: CDR1 LNHDA, CDR2 SQIVND (reference sequence). CDR3 region: CASSISRGRTAEKLFF. Here the CDR3 DNA reads TGTGCCAGTAGTATATCAAGAGGCAGGACAGCTGAAAAACTGTTTTTT.

The DNA for the CDR3 is TGTGCCAGCAGCGTGACGTCGACAGCTTCCTACGAGCAGTACTTC. Protein: CASSVTSTASYEQYF. The chain links TRBV5-5 to TRBJ2-7; D is perhaps TRBD1 (5 bases). Trimming left V 4 bases short and J 1 base short, with 15 bases between. The CDR3 extends over 15 amino acids. Germline V gene sequence: CDR1 SGHKS, CDR2 YYEKEE (reference sequence).